The entry below describes one T cell receptor beta chain. The source of the sample is a study of shared clonotypes between healthy human individuals. Across the whole study: Three plates were used per donor for CD4 naive, three for CD4 memory, two for CD8 naive and one for CD8 memory.

The input for sorted-subset replicate PCRs was 200 ng DNA, tens of thousands of T cell genomes. This table comes from immunoSEQ multiplex PCR, and its TCRdb copy is limited to in-frame clones, with some not included. The sample includes about 2 million clones, 85% to 95% of them seen just once. Trimming took off 6 bases at V and 3 bases at J, with 8 bases between the two ends. This CDR3 contains 12 residues. The germline V gene has CDR1 MNHNS and CDR2 SASEGT. What was sequenced was naive CD4+ T cells sorted from blood. Documented subset: CD45RA+ positively selected. This TCR was sampled from a man between 18 and 29 years old in good health. The chain carries TRBV6-1 and TRBJ1-2; possible D gene TRBD1, 5 bases. In nucleotides, the CDR3 is TGTGCCAGCAGAGGGGACTACTATGGCTACACCTTC. It is translated as CASRGDYYGYTF.